A single sample gave rise to the 8 T cell receptor beta chains below, sequenced in a study of shared clonotypes between healthy human individuals. TCRdb's table, derived via immunoSEQ multiplex PCR, lists solely in-frame clones and lacks some. The table lists about 660,000 clones, around 67% of them singletons. The sequenced sample consisted of memory CD4+ T cells sorted from blood. Subset reported: CD45RA-negative fraction. These receptors all come from a woman aged 25 to 39 in good health.

This sequence joins TRBV28 and TRBJ1-3, with D uncertain. V was pared by 6 bases and J by 0 bases, with 9 bases between. Germline V gene sequence: CDR1 MDHEN, CDR2 SYDVKM. The CDR3 contains 14 residues. Written as DNA, the CDR3 is TGTGCCAGCAGCCCTCGTAACTCTGGAAACACCATATATTTT. Translated, it gives CASSPRNSGNTIYF.

The chain joins TRBV2 to TRBJ2-1; 7 bases are shared with TRBD2. Germline trimming cut 6 bases from V and 10 bases from J; bases unmatched to any gene: 15. This CDR3 spans 15 amino acids. Germline V lookup: CDR1 SNHLY, CDR2 FYNNEI. The CDR3 DNA follows: TGTGCCAGCAGCCCCACCCGGGGCGGGAGCATCGAGCAGTTCTTC. Translating gives CASSPTRGGSIEQFF.

V is TRBV15 and J is TRBJ1-4; perhaps TRBD1 as D (5 bases). V shed 6 bases and J shed 10 bases, with 15 bases lying between them. CDR3 size: 13 residues. Germline V gene lookup returns CDR1 LNHNV and CDR2 YYDKDF (reference sequence). CDR3 DNA sequence: TGTGCCACCAGAGAAGACTGGGGGGGAAAACTGTTTTTT. Protein product: CATREDWGGKLFF. Full variable domain (missing parts from reference TRBV15 and TRBJ1-4): DAMVIQNPRYQVTQFGKPVTLSCSQTLNHNVMYWYQQKSSQAPKLLFHYYDKDFNNEADTPDNFQSRRPNTSFCFLDIRSPGLGDTAMYLCATREDWGGKLFFGSGTQLSVL.

The chain carries TRBV28 and TRBJ2-7, with D perhaps matching TRBD2 (6 bases). Germline assignment: CDR1 MDHEN and CDR2 SYDVKM. The CDR3 loop spans 15 amino acids. V lost 3 bases and J 2 bases, leaving 14 bases between the germline ends. As DNA, the CDR3 is TGTGCCAGCAGTTTTCCGGGAGTACTTCCCTACGAGCAGTACTTC. Translating it yields CASSFPGVLPYEQYF.

This clone was recorded once. The chain links TRBV6-1 to TRBJ2-7; D not resolved. Trimming removed 4 bases from V and 4 bases from J, with 11 bases in between. The CDR3 consists of 13 residues. Germline V gene data show CDR1 as MNHNS and CDR2 as SASEGT. The CDR3 region is CASSVADLYEQYF. In DNA, the CDR3 is TGTGCCAGCAGTGTTGCAGATTTATACGAGCAGTACTTC.

V is TRBV5-1 and J is TRBJ2-1; D may be TRBD2 (6 bases). The CDR3 runs 16 residues. V shed 1 base and J shed 0 bases, with 11 bases lying between them. Germline V gene sequence: CDR1 SGHRS, CDR2 YFSETQ. CDR3: CASSLNPAGSYNEQFF. The DNA for the CDR3 is TGCGCCAGCAGCTTGAATCCAGCGGGCTCCTACAATGAGCAGTTCTTC.

The V call is TRBV29-1, the J call TRBJ2-5, with TRBD1 identical over 7 bases. Germline loops: CDR1 SQVTM, CDR2 ANQGSEA. The CDR3 consists of 12 residues. After removal of 6 bases from V and 4 bases from J, the junction contained 5 bases not matched to a gene. The CDR3 sequence: CSVRAGGETQYF. As DNA, the CDR3 is TGCAGCGTCAGAGCAGGGGGAGAGACCCAGTACTTC.

This chain joins TRBV27 and TRBJ2-3, with a tentative D call TRBD1 (6 bases). The germline V gene has CDR1 MNHEY and CDR2 SMNVEV (reference sequence). With 6 bases removed from V and 2 bases from J, the gap between germline ends came to 9 bases. The CDR3 is 13 residues long. CDR3 in amino acids: CASRTGITDTQYF. The CDR3 DNA is TGTGCCAGCAGAACAGGGATCACAGATACGCAGTATTTT.